This T cell receptor beta chain was captured by sequencing in a study of OX40 agonist ivuxolimab in advanced cancers. Study-wide results and caveats: Clonal expansion was seen in CD4+ and CD8+ blood T cells by week 6 at 0.1 to 3.0 mg/kg. Expanded peripheral T cells had an undetermined antigen specificity. Certain nonresponders likewise exhibited a low normalized T-cell clonal expansion.

The CDR3 is made up of 14 amino acids. Trimming took off 0 bases at V and 2 bases at J, with 7 bases between the two ends. In germline, CDR1 is SNHLY, CDR2 FYNNEI. Note on this clone: Its cognate antigen is unknown.

Data came from immunoSEQ multiplex PCR; TCRdb stores just in-frame clones and leaves some out. The sample lists some 79,000 clones; 92% were seen once. Blood was sampled at baseline, cycle 4 day 1, and cycle 7 day 1. The chain carries TRBV2 and TRBJ2-5, with a tentative D call TRBD1 (5 bases). This receptor was obtained from an adult with an advanced solid tumor such as melanoma, head and neck, liver or kidney cancer. The sequencing here drew on CD4+ or CD8+ T cells sorted from blood, taken in a trial of the OX40 agonist ivuxolimab. CDR3 nucleotide sequence: TGTGCCAGCAGTGAAGCGGGGCGACAAGAGACCCAGTACTTC. Amino acids: CASSEAGRQETQYF.